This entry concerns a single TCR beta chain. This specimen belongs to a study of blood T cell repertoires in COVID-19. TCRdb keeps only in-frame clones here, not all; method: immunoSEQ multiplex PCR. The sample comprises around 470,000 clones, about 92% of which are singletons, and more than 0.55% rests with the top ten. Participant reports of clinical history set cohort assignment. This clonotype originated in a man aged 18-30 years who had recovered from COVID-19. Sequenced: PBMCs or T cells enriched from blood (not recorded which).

CDR3 coding DNA: TGTGCCTGGAGTCCTAGCGGGAGGGCCTTATATGAGCAGTTCTTC. Translated, it gives CAWSPSGRALYEQFF. This chain uses TRBV30 with TRBJ2-1; 12 positions match TRBD2. V shed 2 bases and J 8 bases; nucleotides not matched to a gene: 7. CDR3 length: 15 amino acids. CDR1 GTSNPN and CDR2 SVGIG come from the germline V gene (reference sequence).